The clone carrying this T cell receptor (beta chain) was seen many times. Its antigen is still unknown. Methods described previously were used for bulk TCR libraries, and listed TCR primers were applied. Each CDR3 protein gets one entry after TCRdb re-called the PCR reads with MiXCR. The sample includes about 70,000 distinct CDR3 sequences, about 18% of them seen just once. The data derive from a study of molecular identifiers for immune sequencing clone quantification. Germline V gives CDR1 MGHRA, CDR2 YSYEKL. V was trimmed by 0 bases and J by 0 bases, leaving 9 bases between them. CDR3 size: 15 residues. Study findings and constraints: Clone sizes could be underestimated for highly expanded clones when identical TCR molecules share a barcode.

Sequencing was carried out using naive CD8+ T cells from blood, with Jurkat cell RNA spiked in. Subset indicated: FACS-sorted CD8+CD4-CCR7+CD45RA+ naive T cells. The genes are TRBV4-1 and TRBJ2-7; no firm D call. The source is a human donor in good health. Some libraries in this study had Jurkat cell RNA spiked in. The CDR3: CASSQDRVSSYEQYF. CDR3 nucleotides: TGCGCCAGCAGCCAAGATCGGGTCAGCTCCTACGAGCAGTACTTC.